The T cell receptor (beta chain) under discussion was sequenced for a study of T cells in Graves' hyperthyroidism and ophthalmopathy. From germline, CDR1 is KGHSH and CDR2 LQKENI. V was clipped by 3 bases and J by 6 bases, with 12 bases between them. The CDR3 runs to 14 residues. A few counts support this clonotype. Amplification targeted TCR beta CDR3 regions from RNA transcripts. A set of HTBI primers served as the primers for a first-round RT-PCR of the TCR CDR3. TCRdb reprocessed the multiplex PCR reads via MiXCR and lists one record per CDR3 protein. This sample has 550,000 to 650,000 distinct CDR3 sequences, with more than 11% found just once.

The chain is built from TRBV18 and TRBJ1-5; the D gene is possibly TRBD1 (5 bases). Material: blood. The sequence was obtained from a woman aged 25-40 years with Graves' hyperthyroidism that later progressed to Graves' ophthalmopathy. The CDR3 DNA follows: TGTGCCAGCTCACCCCAGGGTGCCGTTCAGCCCCAGCATTTT. Translated: CASSPQGAVQPQHF.